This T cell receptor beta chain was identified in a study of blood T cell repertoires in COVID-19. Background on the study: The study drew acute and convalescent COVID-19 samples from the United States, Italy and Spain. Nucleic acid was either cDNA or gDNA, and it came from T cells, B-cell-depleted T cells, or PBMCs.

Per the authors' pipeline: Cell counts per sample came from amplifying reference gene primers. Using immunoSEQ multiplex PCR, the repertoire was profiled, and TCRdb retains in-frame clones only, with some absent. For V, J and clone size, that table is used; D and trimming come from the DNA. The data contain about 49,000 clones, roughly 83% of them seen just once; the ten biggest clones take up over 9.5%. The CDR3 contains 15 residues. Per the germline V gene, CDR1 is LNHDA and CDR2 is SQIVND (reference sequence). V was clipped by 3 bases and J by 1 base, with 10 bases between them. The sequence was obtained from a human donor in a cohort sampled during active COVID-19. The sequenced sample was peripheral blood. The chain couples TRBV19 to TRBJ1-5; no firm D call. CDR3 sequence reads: CASSIETGSNQPQHF. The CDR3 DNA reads TGTGCCAGTAGTATCGAGACTGGAAGCAATCAGCCCCAGCATTTT. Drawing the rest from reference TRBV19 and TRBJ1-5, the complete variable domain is DGGITQSPKYLFRKEGQNVTLSCEQNLNHDAMYWYRQDPGQGLRLIYYSQIVNDFQKGDIAEGYSVSREKKESFPLTVTSAQKNPTAFYLCASSIETGSNQPQHFGDGTRLSIL.